This T cell receptor beta chain derives from a study of cytomegalovirus exposure and HLA in healthy donors. The V end lost 6 bases, the J end lost 3 bases, and 17 bases lay between the germline ends. CDR3 length equals 15 residues. CDR1 is SGHNT and CDR2 is YENEEA in the germline V gene. The PCR was carried out with 60 Vbeta primers and 13 Jbeta primers. Sequencing used immunoSEQ multiplex PCR; TCRdb keeps in-frame clones, though not all of them. The sample has around 150,000 clones, more than 75% seen once. This clonotype was sampled from a woman between 35 and 50 years old in good health and CMV-seronegative. The chain is built from TRBV11-3 and TRBJ1-1; no reliable D call. Sequenced: PBMCs. The CDR3 reads CASRKRGPGDTEAFF. CDR3 nucleotide sequence: TGTGCCAGCAGAAAAAGAGGTCCCGGGGACACTGAAGCTTTCTTT.